The 22 T cell receptor beta chains listed next were all sequenced from one sample in a study of shared clonotypes between healthy human individuals. Repertoires were generated with immunoSEQ multiplex PCR, while TCRdb's copy carries only in-frame clones and drops some. The sample includes millions of clones, approximately 95% of them seen just once. Material for sequencing was naive CD4+ T cells from PBMCs. The subset here: CD45RA+ positively selected. The source of these receptors is a man aged 18 to 29 in good health. Some clones in this sample may be carry-over from other donors' samples.

The chain recombines TRBV2 with TRBJ2-2; 10 bases line up with TRBD1. Germline loops: CDR1 SNHLY, CDR2 FYNNEI. The CDR3 loop spans 15 amino acids. The V gene end was trimmed by 5 bases and the J gene end by 6 bases; junction bases not matched to a gene: 6. The CDR3 DNA follows: TGTGCCAGCAGTTCCGGACAGGGGGGATCCGGGGAGCTGTTTTTT. Its protein product is CASSSGQGGSGELFF.

J is TRBJ2-6 and V is TRBV28; perhaps TRBD1 as D (6 bases). The germline V gene encodes CDR1 MDHEN and CDR2 SYDVKM. The CDR3 covers 13 residues. V was cut by 7 bases and J by 11 bases, with 15 bases left in between. The CDR3 sequence: CASTLRDMYVLTF. CDR3 nucleotides: TGTGCCAGCACCCTTAGGGACATGTACGTCCTGACTTTC.

In DNA form, the CDR3 reads TGTGCCAGCAGTTACCCGCGGGGACAGGGGGCCAACGTCCTGACTTTC. Translating gives CASSYPRGQGANVLTF. The chain combines TRBV6-6 with TRBJ2-6, with D maybe TRBD1 (7 bases). The CDR3 loop spans 16 amino acids. V was cut by 2 bases and J by 4 bases, with 12 bases left in between. Germline CDR1 reads MNHNY; CDR2 reads SVGAGI (reference sequence).

This rearrangement joins TRBV7-9 to TRBJ2-3; 7 nucleotides match TRBD2. Per the germline V gene, CDR1 is SEHNR and CDR2 is FQNEAQ (reference sequence). V lost 5 bases, J lost 2 bases, and 7 bases stayed unmatched. This CDR3 is built from 15 residues. The CDR3 nucleotides are TGTGCCAGCAGCCCCGGACTAGGAAACACAGATACGCAGTATTTT. This encodes CASSPGLGNTDTQYF.

V and J are TRBV5-4 and TRBJ2-3, with TRBD1 identical over 8 bases. V gave up 1 base and J gave up 7 bases; unmatched junction bases: 8. In germline, CDR1 is SGHNT, CDR2 YYREEE (reference sequence). The CDR3 is 15 residues long. The CDR3 DNA sequence: TGTGCCAGCAGCTTGAGGTCAGGGGGCTTGTATACGCAGTATTTT. It is translated as CASSLRSGGLYTQYF.

V and J are TRBV27 and TRBJ2-5, with 7 bases identical to TRBD2. V shed 3 bases and J 2 bases; nucleotides not matched to a gene: 3. Per the germline V gene, CDR1 is MNHEY and CDR2 is SMNVEV (reference sequence). This CDR3 region has 14 residues. In DNA form, the CDR3 reads TGTGCCAGCAGTTTCCGGCGGGGGCAAGAGACCCAGTACTTC. This codes for CASSFRRGQETQYF.

The table lists this clone with a count of one. This sample also contains other DNA sequences that code for the same CDR3. This rearrangement joins TRBV5-1 to TRBJ2-7, with a tentative D call TRBD1 (6 bases). The CDR3 contains 14 residues. Trimming cost V 2 bases and J 0 bases, with 9 bases left between them. Germline assignment: CDR1 SGHRS and CDR2 YFSETQ. The CDR3 sequence is CASSLQGGSYEQYF. CDR3 in DNA: TGCGCCAGCAGCTTACAGGGTGGCTCCTACGAGCAGTACTTC. Based on the CDR3 plus reference TRBV5-1 and TRBJ2-7, the full variable domain is KAGVTQTPRYLIKTRGQQVTLSCSPISGHRSVSWYQQTPGQGLQFLFEYFSETQRNKGNFPGRFSGRQFSNSRSEMNVSTLELGDSALYLCASSLQGGSYEQYFGPGTRLTVT.

The genes are TRBV28 and TRBJ1-4; 8 bases align to TRBD1. This CDR3 has 16 amino acids. Germline trimming cut 6 bases from V and 1 base from J; bases unmatched to any gene: 7. Germline V CDR1 and CDR2: MDHEN, SYDVKM. The CDR3 nucleotides read TGTGCCAGCAGCGTCCAGGGGGCTGTAACTAATGAAAAACTGTTTTTT. Translation gives CASSVQGAVTNEKLFF.

The sample holds one count of this clone. The rearrangement links TRBV7-2 to TRBJ2-2; no clear D gene. The length of the CDR3 is 14 residues. Trimming left V 3 bases short and J 3 bases short, with 8 bases between. Looked up from germline, CDR1 is SGHTA and CDR2 is FQGNSA. Here the CDR3 reads CASSFKGHTGELFF. The CDR3 DNA reads TGTGCCAGCAGCTTCAAAGGTCACACCGGGGAGCTGTTTTTT.

This clone was seen just once. The chain is built from TRBV7-9 and TRBJ2-1; 13 positions match TRBD2. The CDR3 consists of 16 residues. The ends lost 5 bases at V and 9 bases at J; junction bases unmatched: 10. Germline CDR1 is SEHNR and CDR2 is FQNEAQ (reference sequence). The CDR3 DNA sequence: TGTGCCAGCAGCGAAGAGACTAGCGGGAGGCACGGTGAGCAGTTCTTC. Its protein is CASSEETSGRHGEQFF.

The chain carries TRBV6-1 and TRBJ1-1; 8 bases map to TRBD1. From germline, CDR1 is MNHNS and CDR2 SASEGT. Germline trimming cut 3 bases from V and 4 bases from J; bases unmatched to any gene: 4. The CDR3 loop spans 14 amino acids. The CDR3 nucleotides read TGTGCCAGCAGTGAGGCAGGGGGCATCACTGAAGCTTTCTTT. Translating gives CASSEAGGITEAFF.

The chain employs TRBV14 and TRBJ2-1, with D perhaps TRBD2 (5 bases). In germline, CDR1 is SGHDN, CDR2 FVKESK. V was cut by 1 base and J by 9 bases, with 13 bases left in between. The length of the CDR3 is 14 residues. CDR3 coding DNA: TGTGCCAGCAGCCAAGTGGTCGGGATTACTGAGCAGTTCTTC. Its translation is CASSQVVGITEQFF. Full variable domain (outside the CDR3, taken from reference TRBV14 and TRBJ2-1): EAGVTQFPSHSVIEKGQTVTLRCDPISGHDNLYWYRRVMGKEIKFLLHFVKESKQDESGMPNNRFLAERTGGTYSTLKVQPAELEDSGVYFCASSQVVGITEQFFGPGTRLTVL.

The V and J genes are TRBV7-9 and TRBJ2-2; the D call may be TRBD1 or TRBD2 (5 bases each). In germline, CDR1 is SEHNR, CDR2 FQNEAQ (reference sequence). V was pared by 5 bases and J by 6 bases, with 13 bases between. The CDR3 spans 14 residues. CDR3 amino acids: CASSGSGTSGELFF. The CDR3 DNA sequence: TGTGCCAGCAGCGGATCCGGGACCTCCGGGGAGCTGTTTTTT.

A single count supports this clone. This chain links TRBV7-9 with TRBJ1-1; D remains ambiguous. The V gene lost 2 bases and the J gene lost 5 bases, with 15 bases spanning the gap. CDR3 size: 15 residues. Germline V gene lookup returns CDR1 SEHNR and CDR2 FQNEAQ (reference sequence). The CDR3 is CASSLLGRVSTEAFF. The CDR3 nucleotides read TGTGCCAGCAGCTTACTAGGGCGGGTGTCGACTGAAGCTTTCTTT. Full variable domain (missing parts from reference TRBV7-9 and TRBJ1-1): DTGVSQNPRHKITKRGQNVTFRCDPISEHNRLYWYRQTLGQGPEFLTYFQNEAQLEKSRLLSDRFSAERPKGSFSTLEIQRTEQGDSAMYLCASSLLGRVSTEAFFGQGTRLTVV.

This sequence joins TRBV28 and TRBJ1-5; D unclear. Germline CDR1 reads MDHEN; CDR2 reads SYDVKM. The CDR3 spans 14 residues. Trimming cost V 5 bases and J 5 bases, with 13 bases left between them. As DNA, the CDR3 is TGTGCCAGCAGTCTCCTAGCCTACGATCAGCCCCAGCATTTT. Protein product: CASSLLAYDQPQHF.

The rearrangement links TRBV11-2 to TRBJ1-2, with D perhaps matching TRBD1 (6 bases). Trimming left V 1 base short and J 4 bases short, with 13 bases between. The CDR3 is 15 amino acids. Germline CDR1 and CDR2: SGHAT and FQNNGV. The CDR3 coding sequence is TGTGCCAGCAGCTTAGTGGCAGGGGAAGCCTATGGCTACACCTTC. It specifies CASSLVAGEAYGYTF.

The V call is TRBV6-1, the J call TRBJ2-5; TRBD2 agrees at 8 bases. The CDR3 has 14 amino acids. Germline V gene data show CDR1 as MNHNS and CDR2 as SASEGT. J was trimmed by 5 bases and V by 1 base; bases with no gene match: 3. This CDR3 is CASSEVGLGETQYF. The CDR3 coding sequence is TGTGCCAGCAGTGAAGTGGGACTAGGGGAGACCCAGTACTTC.

The rearrangement uses TRBV12-1 and TRBJ2-7; the table names TRBD2, a call not compared with the DNA. TRBV12-1 is flagged as a pseudogene. The CDR3 contains 18 residues. CDR3 amino acids: CASSLGPSGVAGDYEQYF. The CDR3 DNA sequence: TGTGCCAGCAGCTTGGGACCCTCCGGCGTAGCGGGAGACTACGAGCAGTACTTC.

This clone came up once. This chain uses TRBV27 with TRBJ1-4, with 8 bases fitting TRBD1. CDR1 is MNHEY and CDR2 is SMNVEV in the germline V gene (reference sequence). V dropped 3 bases and J dropped 8; count of bases not matched to a gene: 5. This CDR3 is 14 amino acids long. CDR3 nucleotides: TGTGCCAGCAGTTTTAAAACAGGGGGGGAAAAACTGTTTTTT. It translates to CASSFKTGGEKLFF.

This clone was found once. The V and J genes are TRBV7-6 and TRBJ2-1; TRBD2 aligns across 7 bases. The CDR3 contains 20 residues. Germline-derived CDR1 and CDR2 are SGHVS and FNYEAQ. The V and J ends lost 2 bases and 0 bases, in that order; junction bases with no gene match: 16. The CDR3 region has the DNA TGTGCCAGCAGCTTAAGTTGGAATAGCGGGTTTCGACCCTCCTACAATGAGCAGTTCTTC. Its translation is CASSLSWNSGFRPSYNEQFF.

This chain links TRBV7-2 with TRBJ1-2, with D unclear. Looked up from germline, CDR1 is SGHTA and CDR2 is FQGNSA. The V end lost 4 bases, the J end lost 2 bases, and 8 bases lay between the germline ends. The CDR3 spans 13 residues. The CDR3 DNA reads as TGTGCCAGCAGCTCCGAGGCAAACTATGGCTACACCTTC. Residues: CASSSEANYGYTF.

This sequence joins TRBV5-1 and TRBJ1-1; 7 bases align to TRBD1. CDR1 and CDR2 from the germline V gene are SGHRS and YFSETQ. Trimming at V came to 4 bases and at J to 1 base, leaving 10 bases not matched to a gene. The CDR3 contains 16 residues. This CDR3 reads CASSNNPDRQNTEAFF. In DNA, the CDR3 is TGCGCCAGCAGCAACAACCCGGACAGGCAGAACACTGAAGCTTTCTTT.